Below are 12 T cell receptor beta chains sequenced from a single sample in a study of T-cell reconstitution after alpha-beta-depleted transplantation in children. Unique molecular identifiers were used to barcode this TCRbeta library. TCRdb reanalysed the PCR reads using MiXCR and keeps one entry per CDR3 protein. The repertoire holds 250,000 to 400,000 distinct CDR3 sequences, with over 20% as singletons. Sequencing used PBMCs, mostly from graft donor cells, obtained 180 days after TCRalphabeta/CD19-depleted stem cell transplant. Receptors were obtained from a male patient younger than 18 who had a stem cell transplant for acute lymphoblastic leukemia, so the T cells may come from the graft donor.

This clonotype was counted only a few times. This chain joins TRBV20-1 and TRBJ2-7; TRBD2 might be the D (5 bases). V was shortened by 0 bases and J by 0 bases, with 12 bases between the two germline ends. The CDR3 totals 15 residues. The V gene's germline CDR1 is DFQATT and CDR2 SNEGSKA (reference sequence). CDR3: CSARDRGFNSYEQYF. The CDR3 bases are TGCAGTGCTAGAGATCGGGGTTTTAACTCCTACGAGCAGTACTTC.

This clonotype was observed a handful of times. This rearrangement joins TRBV7-6 to TRBJ2-5; D remains ambiguous. CDR3 size: 15 residues. Per the germline V gene, CDR1 is SGHVS and CDR2 is FNYEAQ. V was cut by 1 base and J by 0 bases, with 9 bases left in between. The CDR3 reads CASSLDNTYQETQYF. CDR3 bases: TGTGCCAGCAGCTTAGATAATACGTACCAAGAGACCCAGTACTTC.

This clonotype has only a few counts. CDR3 bases: TGCGCCAGCAGCCAACTCGTCATAGCCAAAAACATTCAGTACTTC. This encodes CASSQLVIAKNIQYF. The V and J genes are TRBV4-1 and TRBJ2-4, with no clear D. Trimming pared 2 bases from V and 0 bases from J, leaving 8 bases between. Germline assignment: CDR1 MGHRA and CDR2 YSYEKL. The CDR3 consists of 15 residues.

V gene TRBV10-2 combines with J gene TRBJ2-7, with D perhaps assigned TRBD1 or TRBD2 (5 bases each). The germline V gene has CDR1 WSHSY and CDR2 SAAADI. This CDR3 is 15 amino acids long. Trimming took 2 bases from V and 3 from J, leaving 14 bases between them. The CDR3 region has the DNA TGCGCCAGCAGTGAGCCTATGGGACCGAACTACGAGCAGTACTTC. Its translation is CASSEPMGPNYEQYF.

There are a few counts of this clonotype. The V and J genes are TRBV12-3 or TRBV12-4 and TRBJ2-3, with TRBD1 matching 8 bases. Losses at the gene ends were 3 bases for V and 1 base for J; bases not matched to a gene: 3. The CDR3 consists of 15 residues. The CDR3 region has the DNA TGTGCCAGCAGTTTGACACAGGGGGGCACAGATACGCAGTATTTT. Encoded protein: CASSLTQGGTDTQYF.

The rearrangement links TRBV12-3 or TRBV12-4 to TRBJ1-4; D is unclear. Deletions cut 4 bases from V and 0 bases from J, with 9 bases between. The CDR3 contains 15 residues. The CDR3 nucleotides read TGTGCCAGCAGTTCCTTCGGAACAACTAATGAAAAACTGTTTTTT. Its translation: CASSSFGTTNEKLFF.

This clonotype was detected many times. V is TRBV4-1 and J is TRBJ2-5; 7 positions agree with TRBD1. This CDR3 has 16 residues. Germline lookup yields CDR1 MGHRA and CDR2 YSYEKL. V shed 3 bases, J shed 3 bases, and the junction held 10 bases outside the gene matches. DNA for the CDR3: TGCGCCAGCAGCCACGACCCCGGACAGGCTGAAGAGACCCAGTACTTC. This codes for CASSHDPGQAEETQYF.

The V call is TRBV12-3 or TRBV12-4, the J call TRBJ2-2; the match to TRBD2 covers 7 bases. V dropped 7 bases and J dropped 0; count of bases not matched to a gene: 5. The CDR3 runs 15 residues. CDR3 nucleotide sequence: TGTGCCAGCACCGGAAGCGGGGCGAACACCGGGGAGCTGTTTTTT. It specifies CASTGSGANTGELFF.

In this sample, this clonotype turned up a few times. The chain employs TRBV6-1 and TRBJ2-2, with D possibly TRBD2 on 5 matching bases. The germline CDR1 and CDR2 sequences are MNHNS and SASEGT. The V gene lost 6 bases and the J gene lost 3 bases, with 11 bases spanning the gap. This CDR3 spans 14 amino acids. The CDR3 DNA is TGTGCCAGCAGCCCCCTCGGGGACACCGGGGAGCTGTTTTTT. Protein product: CASSPLGDTGELFF.

The chain uses TRBV6-6 and TRBJ2-1, with TRBD1 matching over 8 bases. J was trimmed by 7 bases and V by 5 bases; bases with no gene match: 1. Germline V gives CDR1 MNHNY, CDR2 SVGAGI (reference sequence). This CDR3 has 12 residues. CDR3 nucleotide sequence: TGTGCCAGCAGTGGACAGGGTAATGAGCAGTTCTTC. Encoded protein: CASSGQGNEQFF.

This chain connects TRBV25-1 to TRBJ2-1; D remains ambiguous. V gave up 3 bases and J gave up 5 bases, with 14 bases separating them. The germline V gene has CDR1 MGHDK and CDR2 SYGVNS. The CDR3 runs to 15 residues. The DNA for the CDR3 is TGTGCCAGCAGTGAGGCTTTGCTCCTCGACAATGAGCAGTTCTTC. As protein: CASSEALLLDNEQFF.

V and J are TRBV11-2 and TRBJ2-7; 7 bases align to TRBD1. The CDR3 covers 13 residues. Germline-derived CDR1 and CDR2 are SGHAT and FQNNGV. J gave up 9 bases and V 2 bases, and 7 bases lay outside the gene matches. The CDR3 is CASSLKGAVGQYF. The CDR3 DNA follows: TGTGCCAGCAGCTTAAAGGGGGCGGTGGGGCAGTACTTC.